Shown below are 11 T cell receptor beta chains from a single sample sequenced in a study of CD8+ T cells in alopecia areata. Sequencing relied on a cDNA template that was reverse transcribed from extracted RNA. Some clones are missing from TCRdb's copy, which holds only in-frame ones; the method was immunoSEQ multiplex PCR. This table holds 150,000 to 200,000 clones, roughly 60% found once. Treatment noted: oral pan-JAK inhibitor, 5-10 mg twice daily. The sample was CD4+ T cells sorted from blood, taken around week 49, from a patient treated with tofacitinib. The source of these receptors is a human donor with alopecia areata.

The CDR3 here is CSVEDRRTNEKLFF. The CDR3 nucleotides are TGCAGCGTTGAAGATCGGAGGACTAATGAAAAACTGTTTTTT. This chain joins TRBV29-1 and TRBJ1-4; D unresolved. The CDR3 consists of 14 residues. From germline, CDR1 is SQVTM and CDR2 ANQGSEA. V was pared by 0 bases and J by 2 bases, with 7 bases between.

The V call is TRBV27, the J call TRBJ1-6; 12 bases match TRBD1. The CDR3 consists of 15 residues. V shed 5 bases, J shed 11 bases, and the junction held 7 bases outside the gene matches. Germline V gives CDR1 MNHEY, CDR2 SMNVEV (reference sequence). The CDR3 nucleotides read TGTGCCAGCAGTCCGGCCGGGACAGGGGGCCCACCCCTCCACTTT. Its translation is CASSPAGTGGPPLHF.

As DNA, the CDR3 is TGTGCCATCAGTGAGTCGGCCGGGACCCAGTACTTC. Encoded protein: CAISESAGTQYF. The chain employs TRBV10-3 and TRBJ2-5; D ambiguous. V lost 0 bases and J 7 bases, leaving 6 bases between the germline ends. The length of the CDR3 is 12 residues. The germline CDR1 and CDR2 sequences are ENHRY and SYGVKD.

The chain combines TRBV15 with TRBJ2-1; D remains ambiguous. Trimming shortened V by 0 bases and J by 7 bases, and 4 bases separated the two germline ends. There are 12 residues in the CDR3. Germline lookup yields CDR1 LNHNV and CDR2 YYDKDF (reference sequence). CDR3 DNA sequence: TGTGCCACCAGCAGAGATCCGAATGAGCAGTTCTTC. Residues: CATSRDPNEQFF.

This clone has a handful of counts. The chain couples TRBV25-1 to TRBJ1-2, with 8 bases identical to TRBD1. Germline assignment: CDR1 MGHDK and CDR2 SYGVNS. The CDR3 is made up of 16 amino acids. After removal of 4 bases from V and 3 bases from J, the junction contained 10 bases not matched to a gene. The CDR3 protein is CASSAYQGQEDYGYTF. The CDR3 DNA sequence: TGTGCCAGCAGTGCTTACCAGGGACAGGAAGACTATGGCTACACCTTC.

V usage is TRBV30 and J usage is TRBJ2-1; 12 nucleotides agree with TRBD2. Germline-derived CDR1 and CDR2 are GTSNPN and SVGIG (reference sequence). CDR3 size: 17 residues. After removal of 0 bases from V and 11 bases from J, the junction contained 14 bases not matched to a gene. Here the CDR3 reads CAWSVTRLAGGHRQQFF. CDR3 nucleotide sequence: TGTGCCTGGAGTGTAACTCGGCTAGCGGGGGGGCACCGGCAGCAGTTCTTC.

J is TRBJ1-2 and V is TRBV2, with D hard to call. The CDR3 is 12 amino acids. Germline V lookup: CDR1 SNHLY, CDR2 FYNNEI. The V end was cut by 11 bases, the J end by 2 bases, with 12 bases between. The DNA for the CDR3 is TGTGCCGGGCACTCAGGAAACTATGGCTACACCTTC. This sequence encodes CAGHSGNYGYTF.

V usage is TRBV10-3 and J usage is TRBJ2-3; a weak D match, TRBD2 (6 bases). Germline-derived CDR1 and CDR2 are ENHRY and SYGVKD. V lost 0 bases to trimming and J lost 2 bases, with 9 bases between them. This CDR3 is 15 amino acids long. Written as DNA, the CDR3 is TGTGCCATCAGTGAGTCGGGGGGAACCACAGATACGCAGTATTTT. This gives the protein CAISESGGTTDTQYF.

CDR3 in DNA: TGTGCCAGCAGTTACGGGGGACGGCAAGCTTTCTTT. It is translated as CASSYGGRQAFF. The J gene is TRBJ1-1, the V gene TRBV6-5; TRBD1 might be the D (5 bases). This CDR3 comprises 12 residues. V lost 2 bases and J 9 bases, leaving 10 bases between the germline ends. Looked up from germline, CDR1 is MNHEY and CDR2 is SVGAGI.

The rearrangement joins TRBV30 to TRBJ2-3; 11 bases align to TRBD2. Germline V lookup: CDR1 GTSNPN, CDR2 SVGIG (reference sequence). V gave up 4 bases and J gave up 2 bases; unmatched junction bases: 5. This CDR3 spans 15 amino acids. CDR3 nucleotide sequence: TGTGCCTGGAACGAACTAGCGGGGGTCACAGATACGCAGTATTTT. Its protein product is CAWNELAGVTDTQYF.

This chain connects TRBV29-1 to TRBJ2-1, with 13 positions matching TRBD2. V gave up 4 bases and J gave up 9 bases; unmatched junction bases: 6. CDR3 length equals 14 residues. The germline gives CDR1 SQVTM, CDR2 ANQGSEA. CDR3 amino acids: CSVAKRLAGGEQFF. The CDR3 DNA sequence: TGCAGCGTTGCTAAGAGACTAGCGGGGGGTGAGCAGTTCTTC.